What follows describes a single TCR beta chain. This CDR3 region has 15 residues. Germline lookup yields CDR1 KGHSH and CDR2 LQKENI. V lost 2 bases to trimming and J lost 5 bases; unmatched junction nucleotides: 8. This sample is drawn from a study of blood T cell repertoires in COVID-19. Authors' analysis steps: Estimates of nucleated cell counts were drawn from the amplification of reference gene primers. Only in-frame clones appear in the TCRdb table, and some are missing; sequencing was by immunoSEQ multiplex PCR. V and J calls and clone size are given by that table; D and trimming were obtained from the DNA. The sample includes fewer than 300,000 clones, about 87% seen only once; the top ten take 4%.

The receptor's source is a man between 60 and 70 years old who had recovered from COVID-19. V and J are TRBV18 and TRBJ1-1; 7 bases match TRBD1. Input material: peripheral blood. The CDR3 DNA is TGTGCCAGCTCACCAGACCGACAGGGCGGGACTGAAGCTTTCTTT. Protein product: CASSPDRQGGTEAFF.